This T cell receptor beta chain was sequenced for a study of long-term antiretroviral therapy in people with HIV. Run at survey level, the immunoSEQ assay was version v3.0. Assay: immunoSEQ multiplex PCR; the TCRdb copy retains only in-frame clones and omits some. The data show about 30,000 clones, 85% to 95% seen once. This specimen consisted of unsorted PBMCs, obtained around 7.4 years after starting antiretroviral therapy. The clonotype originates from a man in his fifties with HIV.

The CDR3 region has the DNA TGTGCCAGTGCGGACAGCGTTAACACTGAAGCTTTCTTT. Translating gives CASADSVNTEAFF. This chain joins TRBV19 and TRBJ1-1; TRBD1 might be the D (6 bases). The germline V gene has CDR1 LNHDA and CDR2 SQIVND (reference sequence). The length of the CDR3 is 13 residues. The germline V and J ends were trimmed by 8 bases and 2 bases, with 12 bases remaining between them.